Shown below are 10 T cell receptor beta chains from a single sample sequenced in a study of response to subunit inactivated influenza vaccine. A single record per CDR3 protein comes from TCRdb applying MiXCR to the RT-PCR reads. Among fewer than 400,000 distinct CDR3 sequences listed, roughly 22% were seen once. Sequencing was performed on PBMCs from blood, taken about 20 months after vaccination. The receptors were gathered from a man aged 45 to 70 who received an inactivated influenza vaccine.

The chain combines TRBV10-3 with TRBJ2-7; the match to TRBD2 covers 7 bases. The length of the CDR3 is 14 residues. Per germline, CDR1 ENHRY and CDR2 SYGVKD. With V trimmed by 4 bases and J by 6 bases, 9 bases remained unmatched. The CDR3 sequence is CAISASGRMGEQYF. CDR3 nucleotides: TGTGCCATCAGTGCCTCCGGGAGGATGGGCGAGCAGTACTTC.

This clonotype was detected ten times or more. The CDR3 DNA is TGTGCCAGCAGTTTAACCGGGACGACCTACAATGAGCAGTTCTTC. Residues: CASSLTGTTYNEQFF. V is TRBV28 and J is TRBJ2-1; D could derive from TRBD1 or TRBD2 (5 bases each). Trimming stripped 2 bases from V and 2 bases from J, with 10 bases between. The CDR3 loop spans 15 amino acids. Germline loops: CDR1 MDHEN, CDR2 SYDVKM. Combining the CDR3 with reference TRBV28 and TRBJ2-1 gives the whole variable domain DVKVTQSSRYLVKRTGEKVFLECVQDMDHENMFWYRQDPGLGLRLIYFSYDVKMKEKGDIPEGYSVSREKKERFSLILESASTNQTSMYLCASSLTGTTYNEQFFGPGTRLTVL.

This chain links TRBV6-9 with TRBJ1-1; no firm D call. V was clipped by 5 bases and J by 4 bases, with 5 bases between them. The germline gives CDR1 MNHGY, CDR2 SVAAGI. The CDR3 spans 11 residues. CDR3 protein: CASSPPTEAFF. CDR3 DNA: TGTGCCAGCAGTCCCCCCACTGAAGCTTTCTTT.

The genes are TRBV7-6 and TRBJ1-5; TRBD1 matches 7 bases. V trimming: 5 bases; J trimming: 0 bases; junction bases outside the gene matches: 7. Germline assignment: CDR1 SGHVS and CDR2 FNYEAQ. CDR3 length: 16 residues. CDR3 residues: CASSAGTANSNQPQHF. CDR3 bases: TGTGCCAGCAGCGCAGGGACAGCGAATAGCAATCAGCCCCAGCATTTT.

A few counts support this clonotype. The chain joins TRBV15 to TRBJ2-5; D tentatively fits TRBD1 or TRBD2 (6 bases each). V dropped 0 bases and J dropped 5 bases, with 16 bases sitting between them. The CDR3 has 16 amino acids. Germline assignment: CDR1 LNHNV and CDR2 YYDKDF (reference sequence). Here the CDR3 reads CATSRDRGQGRETQYF. DNA for the CDR3: TGTGCCACCAGCAGAGATCGGGGTCAGGGGAGGGAGACCCAGTACTTC.

This clonotype was detected only a few times. The chain couples TRBV20-1 to TRBJ1-2; no reliable D call. Germline V CDR1 and CDR2: DFQATT, SNEGSKA (reference sequence). Trimming removed 5 bases at V and 2 bases at J, with 15 bases between. The CDR3 totals 14 residues. CDR3 amino acids: CSALREGGNYGYTF. In nucleotides, the CDR3 is TGCAGTGCTCTAAGAGAGGGCGGCAACTATGGCTACACCTTC.

The table lists this clonotype with a few counts. The gene calls are TRBV27 and TRBJ1-6, with 8 nucleotides matching TRBD1. The CDR3 extends over 14 amino acids. CDR1 is MNHEY, CDR2 SMNVEV, per germline (reference sequence). The V gene end was trimmed by 3 bases and the J gene end by 10 bases; junction bases not matched to a gene: 5. CDR3 region: CASSFGQGTSPLHF. CDR3 DNA: TGTGCCAGCAGTTTCGGACAGGGAACCTCACCCCTCCACTTT.

This clonotype was seen repeatedly, ten times or more. The chain is built from TRBV15 and TRBJ1-1; unclear D gene. V gave up 5 bases and J gave up 2 bases, with 9 bases separating them. The CDR3 consists of 13 residues. CDR1 and CDR2 (germline): LNHNV, YYDKDF (reference sequence). The CDR3 sequence is CATSFIPNTEAFF. In DNA form, the CDR3 reads TGTGCCACCAGCTTCATACCTAACACTGAAGCTTTCTTT.

This sequence joins TRBV2 and TRBJ2-3; TRBD2 matches 8 bases. Germline V gene sequence: CDR1 SNHLY, CDR2 FYNNEI. V dropped 0 bases and J dropped 11; count of bases not matched to a gene: 4. The CDR3 is 13 amino acids. The CDR3 is CASSEAGLAGQYF. CDR3 DNA sequence: TGTGCCAGCAGTGAAGCCGGACTAGCTGGGCAGTATTTT.

This chain uses TRBV21-1 with TRBJ1-2; no DNA check was done on the table's D call, TRBD1. TRBV21-1 is flagged as a pseudogene. The CDR3 length is 19 residues. The CDR3: CASSALSGTAGYDNYGYTF. CDR3 coding DNA: TGTGCCAGCAGCGCCCTATCCGGGACAGCGGGTTACGATAACTATGGCTACACCTTC.